This entry is about one T cell receptor (beta chain). The data were taken from a study of blood T cell repertoires in COVID-19. Across the study: Donors in the United States, Italy and Spain gave samples during acute or convalescent COVID-19. The analysed material was cDNA or gDNA that came from T cells, B-cell-depleted T cells, or PBMCs.

Per germline, CDR1 MGHRA and CDR2 YSYEKL. Trimming left V 3 bases short and J 0 bases short, with 8 bases between. The CDR3 sequence is 14 residues long. In the original processing: How many nucleated cells were present was estimated from reference gene primer amplification. Assay: immunoSEQ multiplex PCR; the TCRdb copy retains only in-frame clones and omits some. V and J calls and clone size are given by that table; D and trimming were obtained from the DNA. The sample comprises around 45,000 clones, about nine tenths of which are singletons, and 15% to 20% rests with the top ten. Material for sequencing was peripheral blood. The sequence was obtained from a man aged 55 to 69 with active or convalescent COVID-19. The chain has TRBV4-1 and TRBJ2-5; TRBD1 might be the D (6 bases). The CDR3 DNA is TGCGCCAGCAGCCATTGGGACAACCAAGAGACCCAGTACTTC. Its protein is CASSHWDNQETQYF.